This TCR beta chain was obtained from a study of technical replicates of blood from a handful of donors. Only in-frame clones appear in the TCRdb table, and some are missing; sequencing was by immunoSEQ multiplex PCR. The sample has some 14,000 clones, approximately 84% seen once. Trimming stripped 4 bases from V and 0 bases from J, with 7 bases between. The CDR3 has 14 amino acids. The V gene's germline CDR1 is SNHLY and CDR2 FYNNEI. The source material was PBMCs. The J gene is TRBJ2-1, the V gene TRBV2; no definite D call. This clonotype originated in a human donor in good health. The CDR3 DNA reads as TGTGCCAGCAGTGTCACCAGCTCCTACAATGAGCAGTTCTTC. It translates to CASSVTSSYNEQFF.